Listed here are 10 T cell receptor beta chains from one sample, sequenced in a study of shared clonotypes between healthy human individuals. Naive CD8 cells were CD45RO-negative, positively selected for CCR7, excluding terminally differentiated effector memory CD45RA+ cells. TCRdb keeps only in-frame clones here, not all; method: immunoSEQ multiplex PCR. The sample holds about 590,000 clones; 95% are singletons and the top ten take 0.095% to 0.12%. Sequenced input: naive CD8+ T cells sorted from blood. Receptors originate from a woman in her twenties or thirties in good health.

The rearrangement uses TRBV5-1 and TRBJ2-1; 11 nucleotides agree with TRBD2. CDR3 length: 17 residues. Per germline, CDR1 SGHRS and CDR2 YFSETQ. Trimming removed 4 bases from V and 5 bases from J; junction bases left unmatched: 11. The CDR3 DNA reads as TGCGCCAGCAGCCAAATACTAGCGGGAGCCGTCCACAATGAGCAGTTCTTC. It encodes CASSQILAGAVHNEQFF.

A few counts support this clone. The chain joins TRBV15 to TRBJ1-5; D gene ambiguous. Germline values: CDR1 LNHNV, CDR2 YYDKDF (reference sequence). This CDR3 region has 15 residues. With 0 bases removed from V and 1 base from J, the gap between germline ends came to 7 bases. CDR3 in DNA: TGTGCCACCAGCAGAGATCGTGGAAGCAATCAGCCCCAGCATTTT. This codes for CATSRDRGSNQPQHF.

This sequence joins TRBV2 and TRBJ1-1; D remains unclear. Per the germline V gene, CDR1 is SNHLY and CDR2 is FYNNEI. This CDR3 has 14 residues. The germline V and J ends were trimmed by 4 bases and 0 bases, with 9 bases remaining between them. The CDR3 bases are TGTGCCAGCAGTGTAGGGCACCTGAACACTGAAGCTTTCTTT. This translates into CASSVGHLNTEAFF.

The chain carries TRBV27 and TRBJ2-3; D is unresolved. Germline CDR1 is MNHEY and CDR2 is SMNVEV (reference sequence). The CDR3 runs 14 residues. Trimming left V 4 bases short and J 0 bases short, with 8 bases between. CDR3 DNA: TGTGCCAGCAGTTATGGAACTAGCACAGATACGCAGTATTTT. It codes for CASSYGTSTDTQYF.

The chain couples TRBV28 to TRBJ2-3; TRBD2 agrees at 12 bases. Looked up from germline, CDR1 is MDHEN and CDR2 is SYDVKM. The junction had 4 bases not matched to a gene; V was cut back by 8 bases and J by 4 bases. The CDR3 runs to 14 residues. The CDR3 bases are TGTGCCAGCGAGACTAGCGGGAGTCCAGATACGCAGTATTTT. This codes for CASETSGSPDTQYF.

The chain has TRBV9 and TRBJ2-7; D is unclear. With 0 bases removed from V and 2 bases from J, the gap between germline ends came to 9 bases. Germline lookup yields CDR1 SGDLS and CDR2 YYNGEE. The length of the CDR3 is 14 residues. Written as DNA, the CDR3 is TGTGCCAGCAGCGTAGGGGCAGGTGCCTACGAGCAGTACTTC. It translates to CASSVGAGAYEQYF.

J is TRBJ1-5 and V is TRBV5-1; 10 bases agree with TRBD1. Per germline, CDR1 SGHRS and CDR2 YFSETQ. The CDR3 extends over 16 amino acids. V dropped 2 bases and J dropped 1; count of bases not matched to a gene: 3. CDR3 bases: TGCGCCAGCAGCTTCGGGACAGGGGACAGCAATCAGCCCCAGCATTTT. Amino acid sequence: CASSFGTGDSNQPQHF.

CDR3 sequence reads: CASSPPAGSVVNSGANVLTF. The CDR3 region has the DNA TGCGCCAGCAGTCCCCCTGCGGGGTCAGTCGTTAACTCTGGGGCCAACGTCCTGACTTTC. The V and J genes are TRBV23-1 and TRBJ2-6; a weak D match, TRBD2 (6 bases). TRBV23-1 qualifies as an ORF whose function is uncertain. This CDR3 has 20 residues. The V gene lost 4 bases and the J gene lost 0 bases, with 22 bases spanning the gap.

The V gene is TRBV5-1, the J gene TRBJ2-7; possibly TRBD1 for D (6 bases). This CDR3 is 13 amino acids long. With 5 bases removed from V and 0 bases from J, the gap between germline ends came to 9 bases. In germline, CDR1 is SGHRS, CDR2 YFSETQ. The CDR3 DNA is TGCGCCAGCAGGTGGGGGCCCTCCTACGAGCAGTACTTC. Its protein is CASRWGPSYEQYF.

This clone has just one count. V is TRBV5-1 and J is TRBJ2-7, with TRBD1 matching 7 bases. CDR3 length: 13 amino acids. Trimming cost V 7 bases and J 0 bases; bases outside gene matches: 4. In germline, CDR1 is SGHRS, CDR2 YFSETQ. This CDR3 is CASAGTASYEQYF. The CDR3 region has the DNA TGCGCCAGCGCCGGGACAGCCTCCTACGAGCAGTACTTC.